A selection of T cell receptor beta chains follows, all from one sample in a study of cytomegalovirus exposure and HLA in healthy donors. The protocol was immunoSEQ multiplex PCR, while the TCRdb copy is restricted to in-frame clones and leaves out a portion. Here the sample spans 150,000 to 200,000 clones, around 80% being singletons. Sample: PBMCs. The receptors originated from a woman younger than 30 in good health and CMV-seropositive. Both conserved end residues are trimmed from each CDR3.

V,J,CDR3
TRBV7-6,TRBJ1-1,ASSLALRRQGETEAF
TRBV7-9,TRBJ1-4,ASSRGTWSNEKLF
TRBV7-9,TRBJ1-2,ASSLGDYGYT
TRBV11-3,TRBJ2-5,ASGEYREQETQY
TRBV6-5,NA,ASSYSLQGAAYEQY
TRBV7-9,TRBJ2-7,ASSLPGTYEQY
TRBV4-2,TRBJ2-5,ASSQGGGQETQY
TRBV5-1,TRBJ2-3,ASGEGTDTQY
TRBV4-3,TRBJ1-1,ASSQGKVDRNTEAF
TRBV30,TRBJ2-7,AWSGQALQAYEQY
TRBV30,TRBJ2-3,AWSALTGTDTQY
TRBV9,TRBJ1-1,ASSAFGQGYMNTEAF
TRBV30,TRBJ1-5,AWSADRGYQPQH
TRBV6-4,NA,ASREDRARNEQY
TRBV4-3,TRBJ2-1,ASSRLAGGLSSYNEQF
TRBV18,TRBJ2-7,ASSPAASEQY
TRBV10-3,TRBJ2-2,ATGTGINTGELF
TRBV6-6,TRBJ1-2,ASTSRGLGGYT
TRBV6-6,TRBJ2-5,ASSSPDRGMLETQY
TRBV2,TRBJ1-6,ATQDSYNSPLH
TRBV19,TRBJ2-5,ASGLTSSQETQY
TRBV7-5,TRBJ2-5,VRSPLDRGVYSHQETQY
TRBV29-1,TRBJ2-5,SVQTGVREQY
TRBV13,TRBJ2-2,ASSNYWAGPTGELF
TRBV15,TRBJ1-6,ATSRARVGSPLH
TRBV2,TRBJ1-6,ASSGFRGNSPLH
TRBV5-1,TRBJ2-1,ASSSGTEQF
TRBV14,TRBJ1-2,ASSQDPRQGLTYYGYT
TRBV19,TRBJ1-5,ASTYGDQPQH
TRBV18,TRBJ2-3,ASSPPGTGSDTQY
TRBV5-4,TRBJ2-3,ASKTESTDTQY
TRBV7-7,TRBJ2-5,ASSFGVAGGKETQY
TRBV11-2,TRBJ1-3,ASSNDRSSGNTIY
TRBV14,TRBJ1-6,ASSQDLVSSNSPLH
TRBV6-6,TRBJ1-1,ASSVGGGPTEAF
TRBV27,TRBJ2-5,ASSLGTSSVETQY
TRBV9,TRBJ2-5,ASSGTSGGWGETQY
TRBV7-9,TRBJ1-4,ASSLGQTVNEKLF
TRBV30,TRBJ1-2,AWSLRTGGMRGYT
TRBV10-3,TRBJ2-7,AISEGREHFSYEQY
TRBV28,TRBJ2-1,ASTTGGPPQF
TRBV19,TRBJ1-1,ASSPAQGWFSSEAF
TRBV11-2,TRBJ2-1,ASSLTPTLLDNEQF
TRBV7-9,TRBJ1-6,ASSLNAPPLH
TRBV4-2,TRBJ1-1,ASSRTWTADTEAF
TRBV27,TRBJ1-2,ASRPSRQGRGYT
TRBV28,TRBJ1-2,ASSLIRVGYGYT
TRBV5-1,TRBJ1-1,ASGAGVNTEAF
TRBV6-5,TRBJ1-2,ASSRGYGYT